The 22 T cell receptor beta chains listed next were all sequenced from one sample in a study of control samples from healthy donors and cancer patients. Clones were sequenced by immunoSEQ multiplex PCR, and TCRdb holds only the in-frame ones, with some missing. Of over 10,000 clones detected, 75% to 85% appear once; the ten largest clones hold around 8.4%. Sequenced input: formalin-fixed, paraffin-embedded tissue. The receptors here all came from a male donor with melanoma.

This clone is medium-sized within its sample. This rearrangement joins TRBV7-3 to TRBJ1-1; D not certain. The length of the CDR3 is 13 residues. Germline CDR1 reads SGHTA; CDR2 reads FQGTGA. V was clipped by 0 bases and J by 5 bases, with 7 bases between them. Here the CDR3 DNA reads TGTGCCAGCAGCTTAACCTGGCAGACTGAAGCTTTCTTT. Its translation is CASSLTWQTEAFF.

This clone ranks as medium-sized. The J gene is TRBJ1-5, the V gene TRBV2; D gene ambiguous. The CDR3 is 15 amino acids. Per germline, CDR1 SNHLY and CDR2 FYNNEI. Trimming cost V 7 bases and J 3 bases, with 16 bases left between them. In DNA form, the CDR3 reads TGTGCCAGCAAATCCCTGGTGGCTAACAATCAGCCCCAGCATTTT. Amino acid sequence: CASKSLVANNQPQHF.

This chain uses TRBV14 with TRBJ1-4; TRBD1 aligns across 7 bases. The CDR3 runs to 18 residues. CDR1 is SGHDN and CDR2 is FVKESK in the germline V gene. V shed 0 bases, J shed 4 bases, and the junction held 11 bases outside the gene matches. This CDR3 is CASSQDPLDAGGNEKLFF. The CDR3 nucleotides read TGTGCCAGCAGCCAAGATCCCCTAGATGCAGGGGGTAATGAAAAACTGTTTTTT.

This chain joins TRBV14 and TRBJ2-1, with 8 nucleotides matching TRBD2. The CDR3 extends over 14 amino acids. Germline V CDR1 and CDR2: SGHDN, FVKESK. V trimming: 4 bases; J trimming: 8 bases; junction bases outside the gene matches: 7. The CDR3 here is CASSPGLGGDEQFF. The CDR3 DNA follows: TGTGCCAGCAGCCCGGGACTAGGTGGAGATGAGCAGTTCTTC. The full variable domain, its missing parts supplied by reference TRBV14 and TRBJ2-1, is EAGVTQFPSHSVIEKGQTVTLRCDPISGHDNLYWYRRVMGKEIKFLLHFVKESKQDESGMPNNRFLAERTGGTYSTLKVQPAELEDSGVYFCASSPGLGGDEQFFGPGTRLTVL.

This chain uses TRBV7-9 with TRBJ1-2; D gene uncertain. Germline values: CDR1 SEHNR, CDR2 FQNEAQ (reference sequence). Trimming took off 2 bases at V and 4 bases at J, with 8 bases between the two ends. CDR3 length: 13 amino acids. The chain's CDR3 is CASSLPAGYGYTF. Here the CDR3 DNA reads TGTGCCAGCAGCTTACCGGCGGGCTATGGCTACACCTTC.

V gene TRBV2 combines with J gene TRBJ2-5; 8 positions agree with TRBD2. There are 16 residues in the CDR3. J was trimmed by 1 base and V by 3 bases; bases with no gene match: 7. CDR1 and CDR2 (germline): SNHLY, FYNNEI. CDR3 nucleotide sequence: TGTGCCAGCAGTGATTCTTGGGCGGGGGGCCAAGAGACCCAGTACTTC. This encodes CASSDSWAGGQETQYF.

This clone was detected only a few times. The chain is built from TRBV15 and TRBJ2-5; D perhaps matches TRBD2 (5 bases). V was cut by 0 bases and J by 5 bases, with 7 bases left in between. The CDR3 totals 13 residues. CDR1 and CDR2 from the germline V gene are LNHNV and YYDKDF (reference sequence). The CDR3 DNA follows: TGTGCCACCAGCAGAGATCGGAGGGAGACCCAGTACTTC. Encoded protein: CATSRDRRETQYF. Full variable domain (outside the CDR3, taken from reference TRBV15 and TRBJ2-5): DAMVIQNPRYQVTQFGKPVTLSCSQTLNHNVMYWYQQKSSQAPKLLFHYYDKDFNNEADTPDNFQSRRPNTSFCFLDIRSPGLGDTAMYLCATSRDRRETQYFGPGTRLLVL.

The chain uses TRBV7-9 and TRBJ2-1; TRBD1 matches at 9 bases. CDR1 is SEHNR, CDR2 FQNEAQ, per germline (reference sequence). V shed 6 bases and J 8 bases; nucleotides not matched to a gene: 8. The CDR3 is made up of 14 amino acids. The CDR3 is CASRTGTGLYEQFF. The CDR3 coding sequence is TGTGCCAGCAGGACCGGGACAGGGCTTTATGAGCAGTTCTTC.

The chain is built from TRBV6-4 and TRBJ2-7; no clear D. The V and J ends lost 9 bases and 6 bases respectively, with 9 bases between them. Germline CDR1 reads MRHNA; CDR2 reads SNTAGT. The length of the CDR3 is 10 residues. The CDR3 region is CARLILEQYF. Written as DNA, the CDR3 is TGTGCCAGGTTGATCCTCGAGCAGTACTTC.

This clone was seen only once. The chain carries TRBV13 and TRBJ1-1, with D unclear. Germline CDR1 PRHDT, CDR2 FYEKMQ (reference sequence). This CDR3 contains 15 residues. V was clipped by 0 bases and J by 1 base, with 9 bases between them. The CDR3, as DNA: TGTGCCAGCAGCTTAGGAGATGGGAGGAACACTGAAGCTTTCTTT. Translated: CASSLGDGRNTEAFF.

V gene TRBV4-1 combines with J gene TRBJ1-3; D is ambiguous. Germline CDR1 and CDR2: MGHRA and YSYEKL. The germline V and J ends were trimmed by 4 bases and 0 bases, with 10 bases remaining between them. The CDR3 consists of 15 residues. This CDR3 reads CASSLSIDSGNTIYF. CDR3 in DNA: TGCGCCAGCAGCCTTTCTATTGACTCTGGAAACACCATATATTTT.

The chain employs TRBV7-9 and TRBJ2-5; a weak D match, TRBD2 (6 bases). The CDR3 length is 14 residues. CDR1 is SEHNR, CDR2 FQNEAQ, per germline (reference sequence). The germline V and J ends were trimmed by 3 bases and 5 bases, with 13 bases remaining between them. This chain's CDR3 is CASSLGLPGETQYF. CDR3 in DNA: TGTGCCAGCAGCTTGGGACTGCCCGGCGAGACCCAGTACTTC.

The table lists this clone with a few counts. This chain uses TRBV7-8 with TRBJ1-6; D may be TRBD1 (5 bases). CDR1 is SGHVS, CDR2 FQNEAQ, per germline. Trimming removed 2 bases from V and 3 bases from J, with 8 bases in between. The CDR3 is 15 residues long. CDR3 in amino acids: CASSLQGDYNSPLHF. CDR3 bases: TGTGCCAGCAGCTTACAGGGAGACTATAATTCACCCCTCCACTTT.

This clone was detected only a few times. This chain links TRBV27 with TRBJ2-2; D uncertain. Looked up from germline, CDR1 is MNHEY and CDR2 is SMNVEV (reference sequence). CDR3 length: 16 amino acids. V gave up 8 bases and J gave up 4 bases, with 20 bases separating them. The CDR3 region is CASHAQTPRGTGELFF. In DNA form, the CDR3 reads TGTGCCAGCCATGCGCAGACCCCCCGAGGCACCGGGGAGCTGTTTTTT.

The chain is built from TRBV3-1 (or the pseudogene TRBV3-2) and TRBJ1-3; no reliable D call. This CDR3 spans 15 amino acids. Trimming shortened V by 2 bases and J by 2 bases, and 10 bases separated the two germline ends. CDR1 LGHDT and CDR2 YNNKEL come from the germline V gene (reference sequence). The chain's CDR3 is CASSQRRQTGNTIYF. The CDR3 DNA reads as TGTGCCAGCAGCCAACGAAGACAAACTGGAAACACCATATATTTT.

There are a few counts of this clone. The chain has TRBV18 and TRBJ2-1; no clear D gene. Germline-derived CDR1 and CDR2 are KGHSH and LQKENI. CDR3 length equals 13 residues. The V gene lost 1 base and the J gene lost 9 bases, with 10 bases spanning the gap. The CDR3 protein is CASSPQSRSEQFF. The CDR3 DNA sequence: TGTGCCAGCTCACCACAATCGAGGAGTGAGCAGTTCTTC.

This clone was detected a few times. This rearrangement joins TRBV11-2 to TRBJ1-2; no definite D call. CDR1 and CDR2 (germline): SGHAT, FQNNGV. V shed 0 bases and J shed 1 base, with 9 bases lying between them. This CDR3 region has 15 residues. Here the CDR3 DNA reads TGTGCCAGCAGCTTAGACCACAGTCTTAACTATGGCTACACCTTC. Translating it yields CASSLDHSLNYGYTF.

The CDR3 reads CSVEARRGRTYEQYF. The CDR3, as DNA: TGCAGCGTTGAAGCCCGGCGGGGGCGAACCTACGAGCAGTACTTC. This chain joins TRBV29-1 and TRBJ2-7; tentatively, D is TRBD2 (7 bases). The length of the CDR3 is 15 residues. CDR1 is SQVTM, CDR2 ANQGSEA, per germline. The V end was cut by 1 base, the J end by 2 bases, with 15 bases between.

This chain uses TRBV5-1 with TRBJ1-1; maybe TRBD1 (6 bases). The CDR3 runs 16 residues. Germline CDR1 and CDR2: SGHRS and YFSETQ. Trimming took off 3 bases at V and 1 base at J, with 16 bases between the two ends. The CDR3, as DNA: TGCGCCAGCAGCTACCTGGGGGGGCGAACGAACACTGAAGCTTTCTTT. Protein: CASSYLGGRTNTEAFF.

This clone was seen more than once but under ten times. CDR3 bases: TGCGCCAGCAGCGAGTGGGTTGACAGGGCGGGCGATGAGCAGTTCTTC. The encoded protein is CASSEWVDRAGDEQFF. This sequence joins TRBV5-1 and TRBJ2-1; 7 nucleotides line up with TRBD1. The germline V gene has CDR1 SGHRS and CDR2 YFSETQ. The CDR3 sequence is 16 residues long. With V trimmed by 4 bases and J by 8 bases, 15 bases remained unmatched.

V and J are TRBV4-1 and TRBJ2-7; no reliable D call. Germline CDR1 and CDR2: MGHRA and YSYEKL. V gave up 4 bases and J gave up 2 bases, with 9 bases separating them. This CDR3 contains 13 residues. In DNA, the CDR3 is TGCGCCAGCAGCCTGGACCGTACCTACGAGCAGTACTTC. It translates to CASSLDRTYEQYF.

This chain links TRBV28 with TRBJ2-3; D may be TRBD2 (6 bases). From germline, CDR1 is MDHEN and CDR2 SYDVKM. The germline V and J ends were trimmed by 6 bases and 2 bases, with 33 bases remaining between them. This CDR3 spans 21 amino acids. The chain's CDR3 is CASSLGPGLPNPYPLTDTQYF. For the CDR3, the DNA is TGTGCCAGCAGCTTAGGACCGGGACTCCCCAATCCCTATCCCCTCACAGATACGCAGTATTTT.